The present entry profiles one T cell receptor beta chain with its context. This CDR3 is 12 amino acids long. In germline, CDR1 is SNHLY, CDR2 FYNNEI. This entry belongs to a study of T cells expressing NK-cell markers. For the study at large: Sorted CD3+CD56+NKG2C+, CD3+CD56+NKG2C- and CD3+CD56-NKG2C+ T-cell subsets were beta-chain profiled.

TCRdb re-called the 5' RACE reads and catalogs CDR3 proteins one per entry, DNA excluded. The sample holds about 540,000 distinct CDR3 sequences. The chain joins TRBV2 to TRBJ2-1; TCRdb's D gene call, TRBD1, goes unchecked for lack of DNA. The clonotype was recovered from a man aged 18 to 35 in good health. The specimen sequenced was blood T cells: a sorted CD56 or NKG2C T cell subset, CD4+ or CD8+ T cells, or bulk PBMC T cells (not recorded which). This CDR3 reads CASRPPRQGQFF. The full variable domain, its missing parts supplied by reference TRBV2 and TRBJ2-1, is EPEVTQTPSHQVTQMGQEVILRCVPISNHLYFYWYRQILGQKVEFLVSFYNNEISEKSEIFDDQFSVERPDGSNFTLKIRSTKLEDSAMYFCASRPPRQGQFFGPGTRLTVL.